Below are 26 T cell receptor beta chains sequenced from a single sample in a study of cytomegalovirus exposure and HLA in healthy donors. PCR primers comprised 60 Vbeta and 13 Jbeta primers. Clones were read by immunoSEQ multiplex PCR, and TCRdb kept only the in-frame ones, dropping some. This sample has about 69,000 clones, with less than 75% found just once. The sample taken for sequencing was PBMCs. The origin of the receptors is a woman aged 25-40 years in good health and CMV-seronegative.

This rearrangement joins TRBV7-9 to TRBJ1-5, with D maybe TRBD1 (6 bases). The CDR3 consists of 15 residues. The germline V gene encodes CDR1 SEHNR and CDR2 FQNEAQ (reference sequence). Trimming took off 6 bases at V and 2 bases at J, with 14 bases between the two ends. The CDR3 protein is CASSSQGIGNQPQHF. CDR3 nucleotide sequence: TGTGCCAGCAGTTCACAGGGCATAGGCAATCAGCCCCAGCATTTT.

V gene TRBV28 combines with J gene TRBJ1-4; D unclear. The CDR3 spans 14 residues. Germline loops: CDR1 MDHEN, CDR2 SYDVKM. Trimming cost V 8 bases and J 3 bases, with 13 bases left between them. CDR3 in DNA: TGTGCCAGCGGGAGGTGGGGTTCTAATGAAAAACTGTTTTTT. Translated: CASGRWGSNEKLFF.

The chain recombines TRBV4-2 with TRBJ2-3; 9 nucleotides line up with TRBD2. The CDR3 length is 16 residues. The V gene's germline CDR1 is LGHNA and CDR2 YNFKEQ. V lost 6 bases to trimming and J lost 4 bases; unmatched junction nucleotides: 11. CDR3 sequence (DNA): TGTGCCAGCAGGAAGGAGGCTAGCGGGGTTTCAGATACGCAGTATTTT. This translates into CASRKEASGVSDTQYF.

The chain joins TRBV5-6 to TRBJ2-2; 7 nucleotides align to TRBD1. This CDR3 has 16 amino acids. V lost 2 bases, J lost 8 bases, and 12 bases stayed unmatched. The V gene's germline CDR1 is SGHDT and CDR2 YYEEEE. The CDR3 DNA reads TGTGCCAGCAGCTTCTACAGGGGAGAGTATTTTGGGGAGCTGTTTTTT. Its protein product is CASSFYRGEYFGELFF.

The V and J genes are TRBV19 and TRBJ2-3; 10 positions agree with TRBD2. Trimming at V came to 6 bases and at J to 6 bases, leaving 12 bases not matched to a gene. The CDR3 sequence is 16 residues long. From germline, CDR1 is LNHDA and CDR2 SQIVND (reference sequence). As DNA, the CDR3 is TGTGCCAGTAGCGAATCGGGAACTAGCGGGGCGGATACGCAGTATTTT. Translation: CASSESGTSGADTQYF.

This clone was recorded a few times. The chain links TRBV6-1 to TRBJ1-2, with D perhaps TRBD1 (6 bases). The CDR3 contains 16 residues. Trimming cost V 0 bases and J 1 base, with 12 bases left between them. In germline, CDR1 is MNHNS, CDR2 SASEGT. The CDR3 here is CASSEAWGQVNYGYTF. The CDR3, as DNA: TGTGCCAGCAGTGAAGCTTGGGGGCAGGTTAACTATGGCTACACCTTC.

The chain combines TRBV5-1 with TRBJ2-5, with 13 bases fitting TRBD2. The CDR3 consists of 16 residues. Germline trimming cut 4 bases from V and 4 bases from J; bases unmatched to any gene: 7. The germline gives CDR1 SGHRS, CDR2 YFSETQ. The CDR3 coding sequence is TGCGCCAGCAGCGATCCGGGACTAGCGGGGTCAGAGACCCAGTACTTC. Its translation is CASSDPGLAGSETQYF.

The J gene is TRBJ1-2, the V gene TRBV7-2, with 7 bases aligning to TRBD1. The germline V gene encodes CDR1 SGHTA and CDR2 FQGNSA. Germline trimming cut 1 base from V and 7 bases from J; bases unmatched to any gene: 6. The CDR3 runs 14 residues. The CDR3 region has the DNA TGTGCCAGCAGCTTAGGAGACAGGGTCCCTGGCTACACCTTC. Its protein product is CASSLGDRVPGYTF.

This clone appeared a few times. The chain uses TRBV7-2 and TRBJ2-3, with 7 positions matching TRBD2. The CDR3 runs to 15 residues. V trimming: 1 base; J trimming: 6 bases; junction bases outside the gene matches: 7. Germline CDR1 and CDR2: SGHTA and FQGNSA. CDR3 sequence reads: CASSLEASGGDTQYF. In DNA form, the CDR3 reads TGTGCCAGCAGCTTAGAAGCTAGCGGTGGGGATACGCAGTATTTT.

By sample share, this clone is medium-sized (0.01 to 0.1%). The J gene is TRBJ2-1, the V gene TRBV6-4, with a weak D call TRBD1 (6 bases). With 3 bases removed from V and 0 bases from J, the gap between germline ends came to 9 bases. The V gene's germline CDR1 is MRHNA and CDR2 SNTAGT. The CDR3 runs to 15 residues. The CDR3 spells CASSEIGGSYNEQFF. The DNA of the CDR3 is TGTGCCAGCAGTGAAATAGGGGGCTCCTACAATGAGCAGTTCTTC.

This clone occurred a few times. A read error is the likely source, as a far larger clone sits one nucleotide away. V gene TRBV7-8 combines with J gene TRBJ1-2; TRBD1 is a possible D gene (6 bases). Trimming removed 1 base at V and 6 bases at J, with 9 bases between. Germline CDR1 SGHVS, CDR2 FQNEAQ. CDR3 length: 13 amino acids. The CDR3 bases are TGTGCCAGCAGCTTAGGTACAGGGAATGGCTACACCTTC. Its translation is CASSLGTGNGYTF.

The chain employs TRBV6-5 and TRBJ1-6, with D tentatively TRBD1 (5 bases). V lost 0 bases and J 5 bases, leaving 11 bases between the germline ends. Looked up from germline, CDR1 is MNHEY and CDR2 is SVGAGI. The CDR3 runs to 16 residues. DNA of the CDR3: TGTGCCAGCAGTTACTCGGGGACTTTCAATAATTCACCCCTCCACTTT. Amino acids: CASSYSGTFNNSPLHF.

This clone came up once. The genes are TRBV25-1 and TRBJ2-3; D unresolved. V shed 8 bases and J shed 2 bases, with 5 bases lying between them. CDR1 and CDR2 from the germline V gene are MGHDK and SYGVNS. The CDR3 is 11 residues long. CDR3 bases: TGTGCCAGCTCCTTCACAGATACGCAGTATTTT. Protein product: CASSFTDTQYF.

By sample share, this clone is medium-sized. The CDR3 DNA follows: TGTGCCAGCAGTTGGACAGGGGATATGGGCTACACCTTC. Encoded protein: CASSWTGDMGYTF. The chain combines TRBV27 with TRBJ1-2; 9 nucleotides agree with TRBD1. This CDR3 region has 13 residues. Per the germline V gene, CDR1 is MNHEY and CDR2 is SMNVEV (reference sequence). Losses at the gene ends were 4 bases for V and 8 bases for J; bases not matched to a gene: 5.

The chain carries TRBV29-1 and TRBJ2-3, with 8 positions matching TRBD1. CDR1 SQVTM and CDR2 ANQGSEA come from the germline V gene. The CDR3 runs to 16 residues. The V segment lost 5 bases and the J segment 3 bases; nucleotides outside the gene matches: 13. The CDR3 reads CSVPPLRQGRTDTQYF. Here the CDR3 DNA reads TGCAGCGTTCCTCCTTTGAGACAGGGGAGGACAGATACGCAGTATTTT.

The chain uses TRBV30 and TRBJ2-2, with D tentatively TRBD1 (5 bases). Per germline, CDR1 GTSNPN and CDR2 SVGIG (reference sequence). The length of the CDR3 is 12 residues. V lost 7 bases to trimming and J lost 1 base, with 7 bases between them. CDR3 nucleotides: TGTGCCTTGACAGAGAACACCGGGGAGCTGTTTTTT. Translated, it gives CALTENTGELFF. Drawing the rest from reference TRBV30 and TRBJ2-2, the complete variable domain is SQTIHQWPATLVQPVGSPLSLECTVEGTSNPNLYWYRQAAGRGLQLLFYSVGIGQISSEVPQNLSASRPQDRQFILSSKKLLLSDSGFYLCALTENTGELFFGEGSRLTVL.

CDR3 bases: TGTGCCAGCTCACCCCAACTAGCGGGGCACTCTGGGGCCAACGTCCTGACTTTC. Residues: CASSPQLAGHSGANVLTF. The genes are TRBV18 and TRBJ2-6, with TRBD2 identical over 10 bases. Per germline, CDR1 KGHSH and CDR2 LQKENI. The trim removed 3 bases at V and 0 bases at J, leaving 5 bases unmatched. The CDR3 consists of 18 residues.

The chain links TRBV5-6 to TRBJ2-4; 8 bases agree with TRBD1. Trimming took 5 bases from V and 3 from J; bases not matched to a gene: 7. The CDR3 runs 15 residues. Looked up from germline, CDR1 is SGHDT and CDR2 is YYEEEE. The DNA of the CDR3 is TGTGCCAGCAGTGCACAGGGGGTGGACAAAAACATTCAGTACTTC. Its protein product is CASSAQGVDKNIQYF.

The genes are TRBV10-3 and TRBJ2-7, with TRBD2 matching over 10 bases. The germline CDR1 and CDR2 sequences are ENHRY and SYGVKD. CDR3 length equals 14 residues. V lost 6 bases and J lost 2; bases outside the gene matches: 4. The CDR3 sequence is CAISLSGGAYEQYF. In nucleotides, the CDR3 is TGTGCCATCAGCCTAAGCGGGGGGGCCTACGAGCAGTACTTC.

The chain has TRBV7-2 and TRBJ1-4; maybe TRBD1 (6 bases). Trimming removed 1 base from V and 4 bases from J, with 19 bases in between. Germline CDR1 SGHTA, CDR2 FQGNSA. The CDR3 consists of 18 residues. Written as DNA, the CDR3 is TGTGCCAGCAGCTTAGTTGGGGGCCAGCCCGGTCGTAATGAAAAACTGTTTTTT. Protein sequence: CASSLVGGQPGRNEKLFF.

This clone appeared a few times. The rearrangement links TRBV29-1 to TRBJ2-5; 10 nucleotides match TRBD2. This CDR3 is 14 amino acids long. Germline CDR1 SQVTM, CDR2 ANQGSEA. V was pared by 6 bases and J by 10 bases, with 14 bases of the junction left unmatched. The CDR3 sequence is CSVERASGGRGQYF. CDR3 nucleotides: TGCAGCGTAGAAAGGGCTAGCGGGGGCCGCGGCCAGTACTTC.

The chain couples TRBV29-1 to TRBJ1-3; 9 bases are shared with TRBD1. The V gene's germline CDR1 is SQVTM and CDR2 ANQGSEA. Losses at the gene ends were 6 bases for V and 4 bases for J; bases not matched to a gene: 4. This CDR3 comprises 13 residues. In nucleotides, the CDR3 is TGCAGCGTAAGCACAGGGGGCGGAAACACCATATATTTT. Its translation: CSVSTGGGNTIYF.

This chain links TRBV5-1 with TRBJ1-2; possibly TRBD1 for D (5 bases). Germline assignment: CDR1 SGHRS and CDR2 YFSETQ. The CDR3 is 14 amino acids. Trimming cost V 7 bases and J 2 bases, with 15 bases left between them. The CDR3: CASRRGVQNYGYTF. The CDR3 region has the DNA TGCGCCAGCCGACGGGGGGTTCAGAACTATGGCTACACCTTC.

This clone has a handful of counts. As DNA, the CDR3 is TGTGCCAGCAAGGGGGCAGGGGGCAAGAACACTGAAGCTTTCTTT. This gives the protein CASKGAGGKNTEAFF. The chain joins TRBV6-1 to TRBJ1-1; 8 nucleotides match TRBD1. This CDR3 contains 15 residues. Germline values: CDR1 MNHNS, CDR2 SASEGT. J gave up 1 base and V 7 bases, and 8 bases lay outside the gene matches.

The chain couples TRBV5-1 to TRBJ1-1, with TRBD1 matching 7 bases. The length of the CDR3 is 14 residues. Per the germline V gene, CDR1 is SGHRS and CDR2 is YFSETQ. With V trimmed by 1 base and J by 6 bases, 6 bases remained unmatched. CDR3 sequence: CASSLRTGEAEAFF. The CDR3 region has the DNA TGCGCCAGCAGCTTGCGCACAGGGGAGGCTGAAGCTTTCTTT.

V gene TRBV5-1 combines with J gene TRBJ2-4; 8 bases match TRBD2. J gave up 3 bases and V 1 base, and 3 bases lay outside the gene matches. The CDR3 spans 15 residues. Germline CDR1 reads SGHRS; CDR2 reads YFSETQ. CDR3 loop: CASSLREGGKNIQYF. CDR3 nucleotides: TGCGCCAGCAGCTTGCGGGAGGGTGGCAAAAACATTCAGTACTTC.